Sequencing of this T cell receptor (beta chain) was carried out in a study of shared clonotypes between healthy human individuals. Points from the study as a whole: Deeper or shallower sequencing was expected to change how clonotypes are shared among donors.

Sequencing used immunoSEQ multiplex PCR; TCRdb keeps in-frame clones, though not all of them. This table holds more than 2,000,000 clones, more than 80% found once. Germline V gives CDR1 MNHEY, CDR2 SVGAGI. After removal of 7 bases from V and 10 bases from J, the junction contained 7 bases not matched to a gene. The CDR3 consists of 12 residues. Healthy and HIV-negative, the adult donors had no recent acute infections or vaccinations. This clone appeared once. Its antigen remains unknown. This receptor was obtained from a man aged 18 to 29 in good health. Some clones in this sample may be carry-over from other donors' samples. Sequenced input: naive CD4+ T cells from PBMCs. Subset indicated: CD45RA+ positively selected. The rearrangement uses TRBV6-5 and TRBJ2-1, with 7 bases aligning to TRBD2. The DNA for the CDR3 is TGTGCCAGCACTACAGCGGGATTGGAGCAGTTCTTC. Amino acids: CASTTAGLEQFF.